A single sample is the source of the 23 T cell receptor beta chains below, sequenced in a study of response to subunit inactivated influenza vaccine (dated by TCRdb to the late 2010s). Library creation used RT-PCR. The instrument was an Illumina HiSeq 2500. TCRdb handled the public reads itself, with Q25 trimming in fastp and clone calling in MiXCR, and kept productive beta chains. Identical CDR3 protein sequences are pooled into one entry, listed with their most common genes and DNA. The sample records 600,000 to 700,000 distinct CDR3 sequences, about 15% of which are singletons. The top ten clonotypes cover less than 9% of the sample. The sample consisted of PBMCs from blood, taken approximately 15 days before vaccination. These receptors came from a man in his fifties who received an inactivated influenza vaccine. Donor details come from another sample of the same person, matched by shared clones.

This clonotype has more than one count but fewer than ten. This chain connects TRBV7-8 to TRBJ2-1; a weak D match, TRBD2 (6 bases). The V end lost 5 bases, the J end lost 0 bases, and 17 bases lay between the germline ends. Germline values: CDR1 SGHVS, CDR2 FQNEAQ. This CDR3 spans 17 amino acids. The CDR3 is CASSPPGGSSSYNEQFF. Here the CDR3 DNA reads TGTGCCAGCAGCCCTCCCGGGGGTTCGAGCTCCTACAATGAGCAGTTCTTC.

This clonotype showed up just a few times. V usage is TRBV6-5 and J usage is TRBJ2-1; TRBD2 matches at 11 bases. Unmatched junction bases numbered 9, after V lost 4 bases and J lost 4 bases. The CDR3 length is 17 residues. Germline CDR1 is MNHEY and CDR2 is SVGAGI. CDR3 nucleotide sequence: TGTGCCAGCAGTTGGTCTTCACTAGCGGGGGTTTACAATGAGCAGTTCTTC. Translating gives CASSWSSLAGVYNEQFF.

The chain combines TRBV5-4 with TRBJ2-7; 7 nucleotides line up with TRBD2. CDR3 length: 15 amino acids. Germline V gene data show CDR1 as SGHNT and CDR2 as YYREEE (reference sequence). Losses at the gene ends were 3 bases for V and 0 bases for J; bases not matched to a gene: 6. The CDR3 reads CASSWGGTSSYEQYF. The CDR3 region has the DNA TGTGCCAGCAGCTGGGGAGGGACGTCCTCCTACGAGCAGTACTTC. Full variable domain (outside the CDR3, taken from reference TRBV5-4 and TRBJ2-7): ETGVTQSPTHLIKTRGQQVTLRCSSQSGHNTVSWYQQALGQGPQFIFQYYREEENGRGNFPPRFSGLQFPNYSSELNVNALELDDSALYLCASSWGGTSSYEQYFGPGTRLTVT.

This clonotype was detected only a few times. The CDR3 loop is CASSRMTGANSPLHF. The CDR3 DNA reads TGTGCCAGCAGTCGAATGACAGGGGCGAATTCACCCCTCCACTTT. The rearrangement joins TRBV12-3 or TRBV12-4 to TRBJ1-6; 8 bases are a match to TRBD1. Trimming cost V 5 bases and J 7 bases; bases outside gene matches: 7. The CDR3 spans 15 residues.

This clonotype was recorded a few times. The genes are TRBV29-1 and TRBJ2-7; no reliable D call. The germline V gene encodes CDR1 SQVTM and CDR2 ANQGSEA. V lost 7 bases and J 6 bases, leaving 16 bases between the germline ends. This CDR3 contains 12 residues. CDR3 nucleotide sequence: TGCAGCGCCGCGGTAACGCCGGGCGAGCAGTACTTC. This sequence encodes CSAAVTPGEQYF.

The chain is built from TRBV7-3 and TRBJ1-1; D unclear. Germline V gene lookup returns CDR1 SGHTA and CDR2 FQGTGA. The V end was cut by 5 bases, the J end by 1 base, with 8 bases between. The CDR3 is 13 amino acids. CDR3 residues: CASSPSTNTEAFF. The CDR3 region has the DNA TGTGCCAGCAGCCCTTCGACGAACACTGAAGCTTTCTTT.

The V call is TRBV11-2, the J call TRBJ2-1; possibly TRBD2 for D (5 bases). Trimming removed 2 bases from V and 10 bases from J, with 24 bases in between. Per germline, CDR1 SGHAT and CDR2 FQNNGV. The CDR3 has 17 residues. For the CDR3, the DNA is TGTGCCAGCAGCTTAATGGGAGCGGCAGGTGGTGTCGGGGAGCAGTTCTTC. Amino acid sequence: CASSLMGAAGGVGEQFF.

The chain joins TRBV30 to TRBJ2-1; the D gene is possibly TRBD2 (5 bases). The CDR3 is made up of 12 amino acids. The germline gives CDR1 GTSNPN, CDR2 SVGIG (reference sequence). Trimming pared 2 bases from V and 10 bases from J, leaving 12 bases between. The CDR3 protein is CAWSRGGVEQFF. DNA of the CDR3: TGTGCCTGGAGTCGTGGAGGAGTGGAGCAGTTCTTC.

This clonotype came up a few times. The chain employs TRBV12-3 or TRBV12-4 and TRBJ2-1; the match to TRBD2 covers 11 bases. V lost 3 bases, J lost 7 bases, and 8 bases stayed unmatched. The CDR3 consists of 16 residues. The CDR3 DNA is TGTGCCAGCAGTTTGAGGGTACTAGCGGGAGATAATGAGCAGTTCTTC. Translation gives CASSLRVLAGDNEQFF.

This clonotype was observed a few times. Just one base apart from a much larger clone, this may be a read error. This rearrangement joins TRBV7-9 to TRBJ2-1; 8 positions match TRBD2. Germline CDR1 SEHNR, CDR2 FQNEAQ (reference sequence). The CDR3 totals 13 residues. The CDR3: CASSFSAGDTEIF. The CDR3, as DNA: TGTGCCAGCTCTTTCTCAGCGGGAGACACTGAGATCTTC.

The V gene is TRBV20-1, the J gene TRBJ2-2; D remains ambiguous. Germline V gene lookup returns CDR1 DFQATT and CDR2 SNEGSKA (reference sequence). The germline V and J ends were trimmed by 0 bases and 4 bases, with 15 bases remaining between them. The CDR3 is made up of 16 amino acids. The chain's CDR3 is CSAREPGRAGTGELFF. In DNA, the CDR3 is TGCAGTGCTAGAGAACCAGGAAGGGCTGGCACCGGGGAGCTGTTTTTT.

This clonotype was found a few times. The rearrangement joins TRBV6-1 to TRBJ2-3; TRBD2 agrees at 7 bases. CDR3 size: 17 residues. Unmatched junction bases numbered 12, after V lost 2 bases and J lost 4 bases. CDR1 is MNHNS, CDR2 SASEGT, per germline. The CDR3 loop is CASSEQGSGPWADTQYF. CDR3 sequence (DNA): TGTGCCAGCAGTGAACAGGGTAGCGGGCCTTGGGCAGATACGCAGTATTTT.

This clonotype was detected many times. J is TRBJ2-3 and V is TRBV28; TRBD2 matches 7 bases. Germline loops: CDR1 MDHEN, CDR2 SYDVKM. CDR3 size: 13 residues. V was clipped by 2 bases and J by 7 bases; unmatched bases: 3. CDR3 in amino acids: CASSLAGVNTQYF. The CDR3 DNA reads TGTGCCAGCAGTTTAGCGGGAGTCAATACGCAGTATTTT.

This clonotype appeared many times. The chain is built from TRBV29-1 and TRBJ2-1; 7 bases are a match to TRBD2. CDR1 and CDR2 from the germline V gene are SQVTM and ANQGSEA. Trimming at V came to 7 bases and at J to 8 bases, leaving 8 bases not matched to a gene. The CDR3 runs to 12 residues. The CDR3 bases are TGCAGCGCAGAGCGGGGCGCGGATGAGCAGTTCTTC. It specifies CSAERGADEQFF.

This clonotype was detected many times. This sequence joins TRBV12-3 or TRBV12-4 and TRBJ2-5, with D possibly matching TRBD2 (5 bases). The CDR3 sequence is 13 residues long. The V and J ends lost 3 bases and 7 bases respectively, with 12 bases between them. The CDR3, as DNA: TGTGCCAGCAGTTTGAGGGAGCTCGGGACCCAGTACTTC. It codes for CASSLRELGTQYF.

There are a few counts of this clonotype. The J gene is TRBJ2-3, the V gene TRBV6-5; 9 nucleotides line up with TRBD2. Trimming at V came to 0 bases and at J to 4 bases, leaving 8 bases not matched to a gene. Per germline, CDR1 MNHEY and CDR2 SVGAGI. The CDR3 runs to 17 residues. CDR3 nucleotides: TGTGCCAGCAGTTACTCGATTGGCGGGGGGGCAGCAGATACGCAGTATTTT. Translated, it gives CASSYSIGGGAADTQYF.

This clonotype has ten or more counts. The chain joins TRBV29-1 to TRBJ2-1, with 8 bases aligning to TRBD2. CDR1 is SQVTM and CDR2 is ANQGSEA in the germline V gene. The CDR3 is 17 amino acids. After removal of 6 bases from V and 6 bases from J, the junction contained 19 bases not matched to a gene. For the CDR3, the DNA is TGCAGCGTACCAAAATCGGGTGGACTAGCCCAAACCAATGAGCAGTTCTTC. Its protein is CSVPKSGGLAQTNEQFF.

The genes are TRBV20-1 and TRBJ2-1; TRBD2 agrees at 9 bases. The CDR3 totals 16 residues. J gave up 7 bases and V 5 bases, and 15 bases lay outside the gene matches. CDR1 is DFQATT and CDR2 is SNEGSKA in the germline V gene (reference sequence). CDR3 protein: CSAGAFLTSGFNEQFF. In DNA, the CDR3 is TGCAGTGCTGGTGCTTTCTTGACTAGCGGCTTTAATGAGCAGTTCTTC.

The chain recombines TRBV27 with TRBJ2-2, with 11 bases aligning to TRBD2. This CDR3 spans 17 amino acids. The germline V gene has CDR1 MNHEY and CDR2 SMNVEV (reference sequence). J gave up 5 bases and V 0 bases, and 5 bases lay outside the gene matches. CDR3 nucleotides: TGTGCCAGCAGTTTATCCCTACTAGCGGGAGATACCGGGGAGCTGTTTTTT. Its protein product is CASSLSLLAGDTGELFF.

J is TRBJ2-1 and V is TRBV6-2 or TRBV6-3; D remains unclear. The CDR3 extends over 12 amino acids. Germline V lookup: CDR1 MNHEY, CDR2 SVGEGT. The V and J ends lost 2 bases and 10 bases respectively, with 9 bases between them. The CDR3 protein is CASSYGLREQFF. The CDR3 nucleotides read TGTGCCAGCAGTTACGGGTTGCGGGAGCAGTTCTTC.

This clonotype was recorded a few times. This rearrangement joins TRBV14 to TRBJ2-3; TRBD2 matches at 11 bases. The CDR3 loop spans 17 amino acids. V dropped 0 bases and J dropped 4; count of bases not matched to a gene: 6. The germline gives CDR1 SGHDN, CDR2 FVKESK. The CDR3 DNA reads TGTGCCAGCAGCCAAGACCCAGGACTAGCGGGCCCAGATACGCAGTATTTT. Its translation is CASSQDPGLAGPDTQYF.

The chain carries TRBV24-1 and TRBJ2-2; D may be TRBD1 (6 bases). Trimming pared 0 bases from V and 6 bases from J, leaving 7 bases between. This CDR3 is built from 14 residues. The germline V gene has CDR1 KGHDR and CDR2 SFDVKD. The CDR3 reads CATSDLGGSGELFF. CDR3 sequence (DNA): TGTGCCACCAGTGATTTGGGGGGCTCCGGGGAGCTGTTTTTT.

The V call is TRBV20-1, the J call TRBJ2-3; D may be TRBD1 (5 bases). The CDR3 contains 17 residues. Trimming cost V 0 bases and J 4 bases, with 20 bases left between them. Germline-derived CDR1 and CDR2 are DFQATT and SNEGSKA (reference sequence). CDR3 protein: CSARDTFRVRVADTQYF. CDR3 sequence (DNA): TGCAGTGCTAGAGACACATTCAGGGTTAGGGTAGCAGATACGCAGTATTTT.